Following are 29 T cell receptor beta chains from one sample sequenced in a study of CD8 T cells in ankylosing spondylitis. Their antigens remain unidentified. Findings and caveats of the study: Seemingly distinctive of ankylosing spondylitis blood was a TCR beta motif formed by eight highly homologous variants.

TCRdb independently ran MiXCR on the 5' RACE reads; one entry per CDR3 protein. The data contain 700,000 to 850,000 distinct CDR3 sequences, approximately 10% of them singletons. Sequencing was performed on blood, either unsorted or a sorted T cell fraction (not recorded which). All receptors derive from a male donor with ankylosing spondylitis.

The CDR3 region is CAISDPGTKSGTDTQYF. The CDR3 DNA reads TGTGCCATCAGTGACCCCGGGACCAAAAGTGGGACAGATACGCAGTATTTT. The rearrangement uses TRBV10-3 and TRBJ2-3; D might be TRBD1 or TRBD2, each matching 5 bases. The germline V gene has CDR1 ENHRY and CDR2 SYGVKD. The CDR3 has 17 residues. Trimming cost V 3 bases and J 3 bases, with 19 bases left between them.

This rearrangement joins TRBV7-9 to TRBJ2-3; 7 nucleotides align to TRBD2. This CDR3 comprises 12 residues. The V gene's germline CDR1 is SEHNR and CDR2 FQNEAQ (reference sequence). V trimming: 1 base; J trimming: 14 bases; junction bases outside the gene matches: 6. The CDR3 here is CASSLVAGVRYF. CDR3 DNA: TGTGCCAGCAGCTTAGTGGCGGGAGTGCGGTATTTT. Complete variable domain (other parts from reference TRBV7-9 and TRBJ2-3): DTGVSQNPRHKITKRGQNVTFRCDPISEHNRLYWYRQTLGQGPEFLTYFQNEAQLEKSRLLSDRFSAERPKGSFSTLEIQRTEQGDSAMYLCASSLVAGVRYFGPGTRLTVL.

This clonotype was picked up a small number of times. The CDR3 nucleotides are TGTGCCAGCAGTGTACCTTCTGGACGATTCACCGGGGAGCTGTTTTTT. Translating gives CASSVPSGRFTGELFF. The V gene is TRBV6-1, the J gene TRBJ2-2; D not resolved. CDR1 and CDR2 (germline): MNHNS, SASEGT. The CDR3 runs to 16 residues. V was shortened by 4 bases and J by 4 bases, with 16 bases between the two germline ends.

This clonotype was observed a few times. The chain joins TRBV21-1 to TRBJ2-1; whether TRBD1, the table's D call, matches the DNA was not checked. TRBV21-1 is assigned pseudogene status. CDR3 size: 13 residues. CDR3: CASSKDRAHEQFF. CDR3 coding DNA: TGTGCCAGCAGCAAGGACAGGGCCCATGAGCAGTTCTTC.

This clonotype was seen many times. The rearrangement joins TRBV20-1 to TRBJ1-1; D gene uncertain. With 3 bases removed from V and 5 bases from J, the gap between germline ends came to 13 bases. CDR1 is DFQATT and CDR2 is SNEGSKA in the germline V gene (reference sequence). The CDR3 has 13 residues. The CDR3 here is CSAREGSWTEAFF. CDR3 bases: TGCAGTGCTAGGGAGGGCAGCTGGACTGAAGCTTTCTTT.

This clonotype was picked up a small number of times. The V gene is TRBV7-2, the J gene TRBJ2-3, with D perhaps TRBD2 (6 bases). V dropped 5 bases and J dropped 0 bases, with 15 bases sitting between them. CDR1 is SGHTA and CDR2 is FQGNSA in the germline V gene. The CDR3 totals 16 residues. The CDR3 sequence: CASSPRRDFSTDTQYF. The CDR3 DNA follows: TGTGCCAGCAGCCCCCGGCGGGACTTTAGCACAGATACGCAGTATTTT.

V gene TRBV6-1 combines with J gene TRBJ1-5; no clear D gene. The V end was cut by 7 bases, the J end by 5 bases, with 12 bases between. This CDR3 spans 13 amino acids. Germline CDR1 is MNHNS and CDR2 is SASEGT. The CDR3 DNA reads as TGTGCCAGCACCCACGGGAGGGATCAGCCCCAGCATTTT. This encodes CASTHGRDQPQHF.

The table lists this clonotype with a few counts. V is TRBV27 and J is TRBJ1-5, with 7 bases lining up with TRBD1. Losses at the gene ends were 4 bases for V and 7 bases for J; bases not matched to a gene: 4. The CDR3 contains 13 residues. CDR1 MNHEY and CDR2 SMNVEV come from the germline V gene (reference sequence). The CDR3 reads CASSYRGMQPQHF. The CDR3 DNA reads as TGTGCCAGCAGTTACAGGGGAATGCAGCCCCAGCATTTT.

The V and J genes are TRBV5-1 and TRBJ2-7; no clear D. The CDR3 is 12 residues long. V was pared by 6 bases and J by 3 bases, with 10 bases between. The germline V gene encodes CDR1 SGHRS and CDR2 YFSETQ. For the CDR3, the DNA is TGCGCCAGCAAGGGTACCCACTACGAGCAGTACTTC. Its protein is CASKGTHYEQYF.

The chain employs TRBV12-3 or TRBV12-4 and TRBJ1-5, with TRBD1 matching over 8 bases. V was clipped by 3 bases and J by 5 bases; unmatched bases: 6. The CDR3 contains 15 residues. The CDR3 is CASSLGGQAYQPQHF. CDR3 sequence (DNA): TGTGCCAGCAGTTTGGGGGGACAGGCTTATCAGCCCCAGCATTTT.

This clonotype was counted only a few times. The chain couples TRBV7-9 to TRBJ1-1, with 8 bases lining up with TRBD1. V dropped 6 bases and J dropped 4; count of bases not matched to a gene: 7. From germline, CDR1 is SEHNR and CDR2 FQNEAQ (reference sequence). The length of the CDR3 is 14 residues. The DNA of the CDR3 is TGTGCCAGCAGATCACAGGGGGGGGTCACTGAAGCTTTCTTT. This translates into CASRSQGGVTEAFF.

This chain uses TRBV7-3 with TRBJ2-3; D possibly corresponds to TRBD2 (6 bases). This CDR3 region has 13 residues. V lost 5 bases and J lost 13, with 19 bases in between. Germline V CDR1 and CDR2: SGHTA, FQGTGA. The CDR3 DNA reads as TGTGCCAGCAGCCACCCTGGTACGGGGGATAAGTATTTT. Amino acids: CASSHPGTGDKYF.

The genes are TRBV20-1 and TRBJ1-5; 10 positions match TRBD1. The junction had 6 bases not matched to a gene; V was cut back by 4 bases and J by 0 bases. The CDR3 has 16 residues. In germline, CDR1 is DFQATT, CDR2 SNEGSKA (reference sequence). The CDR3 nucleotides are TGCAGTGCTACGACAGGGGGCCGGAATAGCAATCAGCCCCAGCATTTT. This sequence encodes CSATTGGRNSNQPQHF.

This clonotype was found a few times. This chain links TRBV6-1 with TRBJ2-2, with a weak D call TRBD2 (6 bases). CDR3 length equals 15 residues. Trimming took 5 bases from V and 4 from J, leaving 14 bases between them. Germline loops: CDR1 MNHNS, CDR2 SASEGT. CDR3 sequence: CASSTPRTTTGELFF. The CDR3 DNA follows: TGTGCCAGCAGTACCCCCCGGACTACCACCGGGGAGCTGTTTTTT.

Only a few counts were recorded for this clonotype. CDR3 nucleotide sequence: TGTGCCAGCAGTTACCACCTGCCTGGAGGGAGTAACACTGAAGCTTTCTTT. Its protein is CASSYHLPGGSNTEAFF. The chain recombines TRBV6-5 with TRBJ1-1, with no clear D. CDR1 is MNHEY and CDR2 is SVGAGI in the germline V gene. CDR3 length: 17 amino acids. V lost 2 bases to trimming and J lost 2 bases, with 18 bases between them.

The CDR3 bases are TGTGCCAGCAGCCCGAGAGCGCGCGGGATGAGGGCAACCGCGATTCAGTACTTC. Protein sequence: CASSPRARGMRATAIQYF. V usage is TRBV6-1 and J usage is TRBJ2-4, with D tentatively TRBD2 (6 bases). The V and J ends lost 6 bases and 10 bases respectively, with 31 bases between them. The CDR3 totals 18 residues. CDR1 MNHNS and CDR2 SASEGT come from the germline V gene.

This clonotype appeared a few times. V gene TRBV5-1 combines with J gene TRBJ2-5, with TRBD2 matching over 13 bases. This CDR3 region has 15 residues. Losses at the gene ends were 4 bases for V and 1 base for J; bases not matched to a gene: 1. Germline V gives CDR1 SGHRS, CDR2 YFSETQ. Here the CDR3 DNA reads TGCGCCAGCAGCGGGACTAGCGGGGTCCAAGAGACCCAGTACTTC. Amino acid sequence: CASSGTSGVQETQYF. The full variable domain, its missing parts supplied by reference TRBV5-1 and TRBJ2-5, is KAGVTQTPRYLIKTRGQQVTLSCSPISGHRSVSWYQQTPGQGLQFLFEYFSETQRNKGNFPGRFSGRQFSNSRSEMNVSTLELGDSALYLCASSGTSGVQETQYFGPGTRLLVL.

CDR3 amino acids: CASSATGMNTEAFF. The CDR3 nucleotides are TGTGCCAGCAGCGCGACAGGGATGAACACTGAAGCTTTCTTT. The V call is TRBV9, the J call TRBJ1-1; 7 bases map to TRBD1. CDR3 size: 14 residues. J lost 0 bases, V lost 3 bases, and 2 bases had no gene match. Per the germline V gene, CDR1 is SGDLS and CDR2 is YYNGEE.

This clonotype was counted at least ten times. CDR3 DNA sequence: TGCAGTGCGAGGTCCGGGACAGTCTCCGTTCCCCTCCACTTT. Translated: CSARSGTVSVPLHF. The rearrangement joins TRBV20-1 to TRBJ1-6, with 7 positions matching TRBD1. Trimming took 6 bases from V and 13 from J; bases not matched to a gene: 15. There are 14 residues in the CDR3. The germline V gene has CDR1 DFQATT and CDR2 SNEGSKA (reference sequence).

The J gene is TRBJ2-7, the V gene TRBV29-1, with 7 bases matching TRBD1. The CDR3 has 12 residues. With V trimmed by 4 bases and J by 4 bases, 4 bases remained unmatched. Germline values: CDR1 SQVTM, CDR2 ANQGSEA. The CDR3 DNA sequence: TGCAGCGTTGGACAGGGCGGGTACGAGCAGTACTTC. Its translation is CSVGQGGYEQYF.

The chain uses TRBV5-1 and TRBJ1-1; 8 nucleotides align to TRBD1. Germline V gene sequence: CDR1 SGHRS, CDR2 YFSETQ. The CDR3 runs 15 residues. V trimming: 4 bases; J trimming: 5 bases; junction bases outside the gene matches: 10. The CDR3 region has the DNA TGCGCCAGCAGCAACCCCGGGACAGGTATTACTGAAGCTTTCTTT. It translates to CASSNPGTGITEAFF.

In this sample, this clonotype turned up a few times. The chain joins TRBV20-1 to TRBJ2-3, with D hard to call. Trimming pared 3 bases from V and 6 bases from J, leaving 13 bases between. CDR3 length: 13 amino acids. Germline V gene data show CDR1 as DFQATT and CDR2 as SNEGSKA (reference sequence). This chain's CDR3 is CSARPRAPDTQYF. CDR3 DNA sequence: TGCAGTGCTAGGCCCCGGGCCCCCGATACGCAGTATTTT.

This clonotype has at least ten counts. The chain carries TRBV29-1 and TRBJ2-1; D is unclear. V was cut by 5 bases and J by 8 bases, with 7 bases left in between. In germline, CDR1 is SQVTM, CDR2 ANQGSEA. The CDR3 loop spans 10 amino acids. CDR3 coding DNA: TGCAGCGTTCTTCTGGATGAGCAGTTCTTC. Amino acid sequence: CSVLLDEQFF.

In this sample, this clonotype turned up many times. V and J are TRBV11-2 and TRBJ2-7, with 8 bases matching TRBD1. The germline gives CDR1 SGHAT, CDR2 FQNNGV. V was pared by 5 bases and J by 5 bases, with 11 bases of the junction left unmatched. The CDR3 contains 15 residues. CDR3 sequence (DNA): TGTGCCAGCAGCATAAGCCTGACAGGGGCCAACGAGCAGTACTTC. Encoded protein: CASSISLTGANEQYF.

Only a few counts were recorded for this clonotype. CDR3 nucleotide sequence: TGTGCCAGCAGAGCGGGCCTCATCCCTGGGGGGGGCAATCAGCCCCAGCATTTT. It codes for CASRAGLIPGGGNQPQHF. The chain joins TRBV6-2 or TRBV6-3 to TRBJ1-5; a weak D match, TRBD1 (5 bases). This CDR3 is 18 amino acids long. In germline, CDR1 is MNHEY, CDR2 SVGEGT. Trimming took 6 bases from V and 2 from J, leaving 23 bases between them.

This CDR3 is CAISESMGANQPQHF. The CDR3 nucleotides read TGTGCCATCAGTGAGTCGATGGGAGCCAATCAGCCCCAGCATTTT. The genes are TRBV10-3 and TRBJ1-5; D unresolved. CDR3 length: 15 amino acids. CDR1 is ENHRY, CDR2 SYGVKD, per germline. V lost 0 bases and J lost 3, with 9 bases in between.

The chain combines TRBV5-5 with TRBJ1-5; no reliable D call. Germline V gives CDR1 SGHKS, CDR2 YYEKEE (reference sequence). V lost 0 bases and J lost 5, with 12 bases in between. The CDR3 extends over 15 amino acids. The CDR3 protein is CASSLDPGPDQPQHF. The CDR3 bases are TGTGCCAGCAGCTTGGATCCGGGTCCCGATCAGCCCCAGCATTTT.

The chain carries TRBV7-9 and TRBJ2-7; 9 bases are shared with TRBD1. The trim removed 4 bases at V and 9 bases at J, leaving 13 bases unmatched. Germline V gives CDR1 SEHNR, CDR2 FQNEAQ (reference sequence). CDR3 size: 15 residues. As DNA, the CDR3 is TGTGCCAGCAGCTGGGGGACAGGGACCTCGGGTTGGCAGTACTTC. Protein sequence: CASSWGTGTSGWQYF.

In this sample, this clonotype turned up a few times. V gene TRBV21-1 combines with J gene TRBJ2-1. TRBV21-1 is given as a pseudogene. The CDR3 has 16 residues. The CDR3: CASSKKTSSSYNEQFF. The CDR3 DNA sequence: TGTGCCAGCAGCAAAAAGACTAGCAGCAGCTACAATGAGCAGTTCTTC.